The next 14 T cell receptor beta chains were all read from a single sample in a study of cytomegalovirus exposure and HLA in healthy donors. Vbeta (60) and Jbeta (13) primers were used in the PCR. The table came from immunoSEQ multiplex PCR; TCRdb's copy has only in-frame clones and leaves some out. Of 180,000 or so clones listed, 60% to 80% are singletons. The sequenced material came from PBMCs. The receptor source for this set is a middle-aged man in good health and CMV-seropositive.

The chain joins TRBV7-9 to TRBJ2-3, with 7 bases matching TRBD2. This CDR3 has 15 residues. The ends lost 10 bases at V and 8 bases at J; junction bases unmatched: 18. Germline lookup yields CDR1 SEHNR and CDR2 FQNEAQ (reference sequence). CDR3 amino acids: CATLKEVRGVGTQYF. As DNA, the CDR3 is TGTGCCACCCTAAAGGAGGTCCGGGGGGTAGGTACGCAGTATTTT.

Points on this clone: The same CDR3 arises from other DNA sequences in this sample as well. The chain combines TRBV27 with TRBJ2-3; the D gene is possibly TRBD2 (6 bases). Germline V CDR1 and CDR2: MNHEY, SMNVEV (reference sequence). The germline V and J ends were trimmed by 5 bases and 2 bases, with 14 bases remaining between them. The CDR3 has 15 residues. DNA for the CDR3: TGTGCCAGCAGTCCCATGGCGGGGCCCACAGATACGCAGTATTTT. Translated, it gives CASSPMAGPTDTQYF.

The rearrangement joins TRBV7-9 to TRBJ2-1; 9 bases are shared with TRBD1. Trimming removed 5 bases from V and 14 bases from J; junction bases left unmatched: 7. In germline, CDR1 is SEHNR, CDR2 FQNEAQ (reference sequence). The CDR3 sequence is 12 residues long. The CDR3 coding sequence is TGTGCCAGCAGCCCCTCGGGGGACAGGGAGTTCTTC. Translating it yields CASSPSGDREFF. Supplemented by reference TRBV7-9 and TRBJ2-1, the full variable domain reads DTGVSQNPRHKITKRGQNVTFRCDPISEHNRLYWYRQTLGQGPEFLTYFQNEAQLEKSRLLSDRFSAERPKGSFSTLEIQRTEQGDSAMYLCASSPSGDREFFGPGTRLTVL.

This clone was detected only once. The J gene is TRBJ2-1, the V gene TRBV7-2; possibly TRBD2 for D (5 bases). Trimming took off 4 bases at V and 9 bases at J, with 22 bases between the two ends. Per germline, CDR1 SGHTA and CDR2 FQGNSA. The CDR3 runs 16 residues. CDR3 bases: TGTGCCAGCAGCTCCTATTTGGGGAGTGGCGCAGGTGAGCAGTTCTTC. Protein: CASSSYLGSGAGEQFF. The full variable domain, completed using reference TRBV7-2 and TRBJ2-1, is GAGVSQSPSNKVTEKGKDVELRCDPISGHTALYWYRQSLGQGLEFLIYFQGNSAPDKSGLPSDRFSAERTGGSVSTLTIQRTQQEDSAVYLCASSSYLGSGAGEQFFGPGTRLTVL.

This clone was counted between two and nine times. In nucleotides, the CDR3 is TGTGCCAGCAGTTCGGGGACTAGCGGGAGGAACATTCAGTACTTC. This sequence encodes CASSSGTSGRNIQYF. The rearrangement joins TRBV28 to TRBJ2-4; 15 bases fit TRBD2. CDR1 is MDHEN, CDR2 SYDVKM, per germline. The CDR3 extends over 15 amino acids. Unmatched junction bases numbered 2, after V lost 4 bases and J lost 7 bases.

The chain carries TRBV2 and TRBJ1-5; D call uncertain. The germline CDR1 and CDR2 sequences are SNHLY and FYNNEI. V was pared by 4 bases and J by 7 bases, with 14 bases between. The CDR3 covers 14 residues. CDR3: CASSVQYEGQPQHF. The CDR3, as DNA: TGTGCCAGCAGTGTTCAATACGAGGGACAGCCCCAGCATTTT.

The V and J genes are TRBV19 and TRBJ1-3; possibly TRBD1 for D (5 bases). Trimming removed 5 bases from V and 2 bases from J, with 7 bases in between. Germline CDR1 LNHDA, CDR2 SQIVND (reference sequence). This CDR3 has 13 amino acids. CDR3: CASSQGTGNTIYF. The CDR3, as DNA: TGTGCCAGTAGTCAGGGAACTGGAAACACCATATATTTT.

The CDR3 loop is CASSLAGGSGELFF. CDR3 bases: TGTGCCAGCAGTTTAGCGGGAGGTTCCGGGGAGCTGTTTTTT. The chain carries TRBV27 and TRBJ2-2; 8 bases line up with TRBD2. J gave up 6 bases and V 2 bases, and 2 bases lay outside the gene matches. Germline V gene lookup returns CDR1 MNHEY and CDR2 SMNVEV (reference sequence). CDR3 length: 14 amino acids.

The gene calls are TRBV28 and TRBJ1-5, with D perhaps TRBD1 (6 bases). In germline, CDR1 is MDHEN, CDR2 SYDVKM. The length of the CDR3 is 16 residues. Deletions cut 7 bases from V and 1 base from J, with 17 bases between. CDR3 region: CASNLPGHRSNQPQHF. The CDR3 DNA sequence: TGTGCCAGCAACCTCCCGGGACACCGAAGCAATCAGCCCCAGCATTTT.

A single count supports this clone. The gene calls are TRBV29-1 and TRBJ2-5; D is possibly TRBD1 (5 bases). Germline V lookup: CDR1 SQVTM, CDR2 ANQGSEA. CDR3 length equals 13 residues. V lost 1 base and J lost 9, with 15 bases in between. In DNA, the CDR3 is TGCAGCGTTGAAGTATCGACAGCCCACTCCCAGTACTTC. It codes for CSVEVSTAHSQYF. Full variable domain (remainder filled in from reference TRBV29-1 and TRBJ2-5): SAVISQKPSRDICQRGTSLTIQCQVDSQVTMMFWYRQQPGQSLTLIATANQGSEATYESGFVIDKFPISRPNLTFSTLTVSNMSPEDSSIYLCSVEVSTAHSQYFGPGTRLLVL.

This clone has a handful of counts. The V gene is TRBV7-9, the J gene TRBJ2-7; TRBD1 matches 7 bases. CDR3 length: 14 amino acids. The germline CDR1 and CDR2 sequences are SEHNR and FQNEAQ (reference sequence). The junction had 4 bases not matched to a gene; V was cut back by 5 bases and J by 0 bases. The CDR3 DNA reads as TGTGCCAGCAGCCTTAGGGACAGCTCCTACGAGCAGTACTTC. Residues: CASSLRDSSYEQYF. The whole variable domain, remainder taken from reference TRBV7-9 and TRBJ2-7, is DTGVSQNPRHKITKRGQNVTFRCDPISEHNRLYWYRQTLGQGPEFLTYFQNEAQLEKSRLLSDRFSAERPKGSFSTLEIQRTEQGDSAMYLCASSLRDSSYEQYFGPGTRLTVT.

V and J are TRBV19 and TRBJ1-5, with D perhaps TRBD1 (6 bases). In germline, CDR1 is LNHDA, CDR2 SQIVND (reference sequence). The CDR3 contains 13 residues. Trimming pared 6 bases from V and 9 bases from J, leaving 15 bases between. CDR3 residues: CASSRQAQGPQHF. CDR3 coding DNA: TGTGCCAGTAGCCGACAGGCACAAGGGCCCCAGCATTTT.

This clone has just a few counts. The rearrangement uses TRBV30 and TRBJ1-1; tentative D call: TRBD1 (6 bases). V lost 2 bases and J lost 1, with 8 bases in between. The V gene's germline CDR1 is GTSNPN and CDR2 SVGIG (reference sequence). The CDR3 sequence is 13 residues long. DNA for the CDR3: TGTGCCTGGAGTCTGGGACAGAACACTGAAGCTTTCTTT. Translation gives CAWSLGQNTEAFF.

The V gene is TRBV14, the J gene TRBJ1-2, with D possibly being TRBD1 (6 bases). This CDR3 region has 13 residues. V lost 1 base, J lost 4 bases, and 7 bases lay in between. In germline, CDR1 is SGHDN, CDR2 FVKESK. The CDR3 sequence is CASSQADSYGYTF. The CDR3 DNA reads as TGTGCCAGCAGCCAAGCGGACAGCTATGGCTACACCTTC.